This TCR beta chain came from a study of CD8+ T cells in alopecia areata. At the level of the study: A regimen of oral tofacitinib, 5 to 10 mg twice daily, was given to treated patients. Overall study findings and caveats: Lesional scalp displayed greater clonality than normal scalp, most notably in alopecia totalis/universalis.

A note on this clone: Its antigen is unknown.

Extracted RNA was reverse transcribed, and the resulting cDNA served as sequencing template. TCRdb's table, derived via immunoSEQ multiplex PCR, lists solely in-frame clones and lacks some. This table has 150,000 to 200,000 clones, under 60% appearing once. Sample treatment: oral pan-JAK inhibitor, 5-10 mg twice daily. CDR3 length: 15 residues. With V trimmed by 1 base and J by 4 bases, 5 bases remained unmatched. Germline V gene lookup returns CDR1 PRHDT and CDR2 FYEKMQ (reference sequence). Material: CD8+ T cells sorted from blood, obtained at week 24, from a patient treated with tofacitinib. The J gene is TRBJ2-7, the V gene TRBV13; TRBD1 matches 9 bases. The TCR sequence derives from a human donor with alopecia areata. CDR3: CASSLAGQGLYEQYF. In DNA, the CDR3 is TGTGCCAGCAGCTTAGCGGGACAGGGTCTTTACGAGCAGTACTTC.